The clone carrying this T cell receptor beta chain was counted ten times or more. The antigen is unknown. This record belongs to a study of T cells in Graves' hyperthyroidism and ophthalmopathy. Looking at the study overall: Peripheral blood samples were taken at initial diagnosis, prior to any treatment. Whole-study findings and limits: Within blood appeared most thyroid clonotypes that had expanded above 0.001.

Together with thyroid ultrasound, orbital computed tomography, serum thyroxine and TRAb, clinical symptoms were used for diagnoses. Template material for amplifying TCR beta CDR3 regions consisted of RNA transcripts. A set of HTBI primers served as the primers for a first-round RT-PCR of the TCR CDR3. TCRdb analysed the multiplex PCR reads with MiXCR anew, one entry per CDR3 protein. Of 640,000 or so distinct CDR3 sequences in the sample, 14% to 15% were seen once. V dropped 0 bases and J dropped 3 bases, with 12 bases sitting between them. CDR1 is MNHNS and CDR2 is SASEGT in the germline V gene. The CDR3 runs 15 residues.

The V call is TRBV6-1, the J call TRBJ2-7; D unclear. The source is a woman between 40 and 55 years old with Graves' ophthalmopathy. Input material: blood. The CDR3 region has the DNA TGTGCCAGCAGTGAAGCGCTGGGTTCCGTCTACGAGCAGTACTTC. Its protein is CASSEALGSVYEQYF.